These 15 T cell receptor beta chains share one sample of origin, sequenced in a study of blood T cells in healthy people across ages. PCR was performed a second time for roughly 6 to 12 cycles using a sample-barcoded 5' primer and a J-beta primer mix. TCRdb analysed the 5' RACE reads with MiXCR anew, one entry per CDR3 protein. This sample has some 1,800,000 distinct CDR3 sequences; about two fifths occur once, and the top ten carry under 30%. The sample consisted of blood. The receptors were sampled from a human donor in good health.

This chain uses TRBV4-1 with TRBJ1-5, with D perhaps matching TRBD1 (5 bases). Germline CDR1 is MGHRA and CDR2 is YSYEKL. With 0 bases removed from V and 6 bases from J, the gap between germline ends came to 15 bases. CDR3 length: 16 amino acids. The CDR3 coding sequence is TGCGCCAGCAGCCAAGAAGTGTGGCAGGGCCGTCAGCCCCAGCATTTT. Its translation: CASSQEVWQGRQPQHF.

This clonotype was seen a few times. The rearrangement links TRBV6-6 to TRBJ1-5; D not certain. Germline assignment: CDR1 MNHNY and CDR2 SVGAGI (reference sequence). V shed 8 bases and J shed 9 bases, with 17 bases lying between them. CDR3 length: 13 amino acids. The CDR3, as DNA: TGTGCCAGCGGCAAGCTGGGAGAAGGGCCCCAGCATTTT. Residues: CASGKLGEGPQHF.

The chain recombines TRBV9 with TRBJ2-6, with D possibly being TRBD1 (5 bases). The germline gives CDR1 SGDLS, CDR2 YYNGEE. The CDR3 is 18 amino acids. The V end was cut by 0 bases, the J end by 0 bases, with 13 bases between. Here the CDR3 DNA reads TGTGCCAGCAGCGTAGCTCTAGGGGTGATCTCTGGGGCCAACGTCCTGACTTTC. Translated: CASSVALGVISGANVLTF.

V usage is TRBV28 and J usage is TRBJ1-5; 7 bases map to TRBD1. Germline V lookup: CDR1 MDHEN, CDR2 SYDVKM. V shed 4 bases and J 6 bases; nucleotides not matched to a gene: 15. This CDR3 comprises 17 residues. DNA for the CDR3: TGTGCCAGCAGTTCCTCCCTCCTCGACAGGGTAGGTCAGCCCCAGCATTTT. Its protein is CASSSSLLDRVGQPQHF.

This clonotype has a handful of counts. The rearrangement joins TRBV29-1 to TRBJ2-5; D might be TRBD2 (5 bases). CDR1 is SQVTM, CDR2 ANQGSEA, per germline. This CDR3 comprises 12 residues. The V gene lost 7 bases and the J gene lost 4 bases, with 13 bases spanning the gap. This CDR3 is CSASSSSETQYF. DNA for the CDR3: TGCAGCGCCTCCTCTAGCTCAGAGACCCAGTACTTC.

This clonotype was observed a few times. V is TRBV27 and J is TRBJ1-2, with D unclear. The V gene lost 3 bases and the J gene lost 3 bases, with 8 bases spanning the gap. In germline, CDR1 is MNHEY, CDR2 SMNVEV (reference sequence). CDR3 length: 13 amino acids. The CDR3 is CASSFASYYGYTF. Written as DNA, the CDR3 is TGTGCCAGCAGTTTCGCCAGTTACTATGGCTACACCTTC.

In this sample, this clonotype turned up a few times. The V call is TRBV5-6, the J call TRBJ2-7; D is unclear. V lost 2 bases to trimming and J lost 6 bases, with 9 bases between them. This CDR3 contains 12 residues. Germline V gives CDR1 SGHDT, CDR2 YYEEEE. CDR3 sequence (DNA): TGTGCCAGCAGCTTTTGGGGTACCGAGCAGTACTTC. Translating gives CASSFWGTEQYF.

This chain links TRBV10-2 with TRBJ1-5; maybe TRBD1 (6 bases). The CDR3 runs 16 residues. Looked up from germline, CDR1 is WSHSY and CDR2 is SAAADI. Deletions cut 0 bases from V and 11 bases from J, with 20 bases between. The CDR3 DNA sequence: TGCGCCAGCAGTGAGTCGGGGGGAAGTACAGGGAAAGCCCAGCATTTT. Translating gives CASSESGGSTGKAQHF.

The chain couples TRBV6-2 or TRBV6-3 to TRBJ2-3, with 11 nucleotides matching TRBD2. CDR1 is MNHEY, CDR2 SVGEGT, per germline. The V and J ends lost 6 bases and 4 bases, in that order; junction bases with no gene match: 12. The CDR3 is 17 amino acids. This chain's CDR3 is CASRDNKWGLAADTQYF. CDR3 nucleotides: TGTGCCAGCAGAGATAATAAGTGGGGACTAGCGGCAGATACGCAGTATTTT.

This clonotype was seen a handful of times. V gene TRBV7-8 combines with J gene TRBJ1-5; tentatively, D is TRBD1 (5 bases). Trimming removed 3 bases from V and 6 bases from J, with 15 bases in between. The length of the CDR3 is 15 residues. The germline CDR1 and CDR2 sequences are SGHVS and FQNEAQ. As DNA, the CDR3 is TGTGCCAGCAGCTTTACCAGGGAAAGGGTTCAGCCCCAGCATTTT. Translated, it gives CASSFTRERVQPQHF. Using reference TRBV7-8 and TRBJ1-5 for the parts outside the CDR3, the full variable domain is GAGVSQSPRYKVAKRGQDVALRCDPISGHVSLFWYQQALGQGPEFLTYFQNEAQLDKSGLPSDRFFAERPEGSVSTLKIQRTQQEDSAVYLCASSFTRERVQPQHFGDGTRLSIL.

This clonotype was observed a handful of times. The CDR3 DNA reads as TGTGCCAGCAGTTTAAAGCCCCCTGGGATTTATGGCTACACCTTC. This encodes CASSLKPPGIYGYTF. V usage is TRBV27 and J usage is TRBJ1-2; D uncertain. This CDR3 is built from 15 residues. CDR1 MNHEY and CDR2 SMNVEV come from the germline V gene (reference sequence). Trimming left V 2 bases short and J 5 bases short, with 15 bases between.

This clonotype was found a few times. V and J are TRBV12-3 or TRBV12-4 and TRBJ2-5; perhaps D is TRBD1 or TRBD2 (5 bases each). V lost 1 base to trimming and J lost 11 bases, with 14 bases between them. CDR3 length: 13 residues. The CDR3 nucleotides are TGTGCCAGCAGTTTAGGGGAAGTGGGGGAGCAGTACTTC. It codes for CASSLGEVGEQYF.

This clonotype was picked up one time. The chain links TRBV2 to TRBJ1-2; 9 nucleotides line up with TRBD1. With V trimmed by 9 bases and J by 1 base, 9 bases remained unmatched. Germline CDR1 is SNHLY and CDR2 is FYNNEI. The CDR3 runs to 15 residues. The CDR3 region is CASTRDRDDNYGYTF. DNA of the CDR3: TGTGCCAGTACCCGGGACAGGGATGATAACTATGGCTACACCTTC. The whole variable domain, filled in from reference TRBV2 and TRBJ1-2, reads EPEVTQTPSHQVTQMGQEVILRCVPISNHLYFYWYRQILGQKVEFLVSFYNNEISEKSEIFDDQFSVERPDGSNFTLKIRSTKLEDSAMYFCASTRDRDDNYGYTFGSGTRLTVV.

The CDR3 reads CASRLPSYGYTF. The CDR3 nucleotides are TGTGCCAGCAGATTACCTAGTTATGGCTACACCTTC. The chain recombines TRBV28 with TRBJ1-2, with D unresolved. Germline assignment: CDR1 MDHEN and CDR2 SYDVKM. Trimming left V 6 bases short and J 5 bases short, with 10 bases between. CDR3 length: 12 amino acids.

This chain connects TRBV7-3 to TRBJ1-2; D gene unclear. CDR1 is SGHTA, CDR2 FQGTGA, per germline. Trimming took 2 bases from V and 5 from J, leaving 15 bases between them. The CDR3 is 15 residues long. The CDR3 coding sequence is TGTGCCAGCAGCTTAGGGTCGGGCGTCCGTTATGGCTACACCTTC. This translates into CASSLGSGVRYGYTF.